The 10 T cell receptor beta chains in this list originate from one sample, sequenced in a study of T-cell reconstitution after alpha-beta-depleted transplantation in children. For TCRbeta, the library was prepared with unique molecular identifiers. TCRdb reprocessed the PCR reads with MiXCR, giving one entry per CDR3 protein. The sample yields over 150,000 distinct CDR3 sequences, roughly 11% seen once. The sequencing here drew on PBMCs, taken before TCRalphabeta/CD19-depleted stem cell transplant. The receptors come from a boy younger than 10 with acute myeloid leukemia, due to receive a stem cell transplant.

This clonotype occurred many times. CDR3 in DNA: TGTGCCAGCAGTTTCCGGAGGCGACTGATGAACACTGAAGCTTTCTTT. It yields the protein CASSFRRRLMNTEAFF. J is TRBJ1-1 and V is TRBV12-3 or TRBV12-4; D call uncertain. The CDR3 spans 16 residues. Trimming took off 3 bases at V and 0 bases at J, with 14 bases between the two ends.

This clonotype was observed at least ten times. The rearrangement joins TRBV18 to TRBJ2-7, with D uncertain. From germline, CDR1 is KGHSH and CDR2 LQKENI. Trimming stripped 2 bases from V and 2 bases from J, with 7 bases between. This CDR3 is 13 amino acids long. CDR3 DNA sequence: TGTGCCAGCTCACCAGGGCATCCCTACGAGCAGTACGTC. Translation gives CASSPGHPYEQYV.

The sample holds many counts of this clonotype. The chain employs TRBV5-1 and TRBJ2-1, with 8 bases identical to TRBD2. This CDR3 region has 15 residues. Germline assignment: CDR1 SGHRS and CDR2 YFSETQ. Losses at the gene ends were 4 bases for V and 6 bases for J; bases not matched to a gene: 9. The chain's CDR3 is CASSLDGTRGNEQFF. The CDR3 coding sequence is TGCGCCAGCAGCCTCGACGGGACTAGGGGCAATGAGCAGTTCTTC.

Many counts were recorded for this clonotype. This chain connects TRBV12-3 or TRBV12-4 to TRBJ1-4; the match to TRBD1 covers 8 bases. The CDR3 loop spans 14 amino acids. Trimming at V came to 5 bases and at J to 6 bases, leaving 5 bases not matched to a gene. In nucleotides, the CDR3 is TGTGCCAGCAGTCCCGGGACAGGCCATGAAAAACTGTTTTTT. This sequence encodes CASSPGTGHEKLFF.

This clonotype was counted at least ten times. The chain recombines TRBV27 with TRBJ2-1; D is undetermined. The CDR3 is 12 residues long. The V gene's germline CDR1 is MNHEY and CDR2 SMNVEV (reference sequence). Trimming took off 8 bases at V and 0 bases at J, with 5 bases between the two ends. CDR3 in amino acids: CASLDSYNEQFF. The CDR3 region has the DNA TGTGCCAGCCTTGACTCCTACAATGAGCAGTTCTTC.

Many counts were recorded for this clonotype. The V gene is TRBV5-1, the J gene TRBJ2-1; possibly TRBD1 for D (6 bases). The V gene lost 4 bases and the J gene lost 1 base, with 27 bases spanning the gap. The CDR3 totals 20 residues. Looked up from germline, CDR1 is SGHRS and CDR2 is YFSETQ. The DNA for the CDR3 is TGCGCCAGCAGCCTCCTAACGCTGACGGACAGCAGCTCTTCCTACAATGAGCAGTTCTTC. Protein product: CASSLLTLTDSSSSYNEQFF.

This clonotype was detected ten times or more. This rearrangement joins TRBV20-1 to TRBJ1-1; tentative D call: TRBD1 (5 bases). The V gene lost 0 bases and the J gene lost 8 bases, with 13 bases spanning the gap. This CDR3 contains 13 residues. Per the germline V gene, CDR1 is DFQATT and CDR2 is SNEGSKA (reference sequence). Written as DNA, the CDR3 is TGCAGTGCTAGAGACCATAAGGGGATAGAAGCTTTCTTT. Amino acid sequence: CSARDHKGIEAFF.

Many counts were recorded for this clonotype. The gene calls are TRBV10-3 and TRBJ2-7; 9 bases are a match to TRBD1. CDR1 ENHRY and CDR2 SYGVKD come from the germline V gene. The CDR3 is 13 amino acids. Germline trimming cut 4 bases from V and 5 bases from J; bases unmatched to any gene: 3. CDR3 protein: CAISGGQGHEQYV. DNA for the CDR3: TGTGCCATCAGTGGGGGACAGGGCCACGAGCAGTACGTC.

This clonotype was recorded a few times. V usage is TRBV19 and J usage is TRBJ2-1; D may be TRBD1 (5 bases). Germline V gene sequence: CDR1 LNHDA, CDR2 SQIVND (reference sequence). The ends were cut back, 1 base at V and 9 bases at J, with 10 bases in the middle. The CDR3 sequence is 13 residues long. CDR3 sequence: CASSIGGVSEQFF. The CDR3 DNA is TGTGCCAGTAGTATAGGGGGCGTCAGTGAGCAGTTCTTC.

This clonotype occurred many times. This chain uses TRBV7-8 with TRBJ2-7; D remains ambiguous. Trimming left V 5 bases short and J 9 bases short, with 17 bases between. Germline values: CDR1 SGHVS, CDR2 FQNEAQ. The length of the CDR3 is 13 residues. CDR3 protein: CASSQGLARRQYF. Written as DNA, the CDR3 is TGTGCCAGCAGCCAAGGCTTGGCGCGGAGGCAGTACTTC. The full variable domain, completed using reference TRBV7-8 and TRBJ2-7, is GAGVSQSPRYKVAKRGQDVALRCDPISGHVSLFWYQQALGQGPEFLTYFQNEAQLDKSGLPSDRFFAERPEGSVSTLKIQRTQQEDSAVYLCASSQGLARRQYFGPGTRLTVT.